A few counts support the clone carrying this T cell receptor beta chain. Generated by immunoSEQ multiplex PCR, the TCRdb table keeps only in-frame clones and is missing some. This sample has some 16,000 clones, with 65% to 90% found just once. This sample is part of a study of T cell changes during pregnancy in multiple sclerosis. The sequence came from a female donor in good health, enrolled as a control in a pregnancy study. Specimen: CD8+ T cells from peripheral blood mononuclear cells, collected after pregnancy.

The CDR3 reads CASSLTSGGVNEQFF. The CDR3 DNA reads TGTGCCAGCAGCCTGACTAGCGGGGGTGTCAATGAGCAGTTCTTC. This chain connects TRBV7-8 to TRBJ2-1, with 12 bases matching TRBD2. J was trimmed by 6 bases and V by 5 bases; bases with no gene match: 5. This CDR3 has 15 residues. Germline V gene lookup returns CDR1 SGHVS and CDR2 FQNEAQ.